This TCR beta chain comes out of a study of shared clonotypes between healthy human individuals. The overall study: Per donor, three plates held CD4 naive cells, three held CD4 memory, two held CD8 naive and one held CD8 memory.

Sequencing was performed with immunoSEQ multiplex PCR; in TCRdb, only in-frame clones are kept and a portion is missing. The data hold roughly 2.5 million clones, with 90% to 95% observed a single time. V lost 4 bases, J lost 0 bases, and 13 bases lay in between. Germline values: CDR1 SGHRS, CDR2 YFSETQ. This CDR3 region has 16 residues. Turning to this clone: Its antigen is currently unknown.

Study-wide findings and caveats: The four-donor shared clonotypes exceeded non-shared clonotypes in generation probability, with non-shared ones scoring lower.

The genes are TRBV5-1 and TRBJ2-2, with TRBD2 as a possible D gene (6 bases). The clonotype originates from a man aged 18 to 29 in good health. Sequenced: naive CD4+ T cells sorted from blood. This sample's subset: CD45RA+ positively selected. The CDR3: CASSALAEPNTGELFF. In DNA form, the CDR3 reads TGCGCCAGCAGCGCGTTAGCGGAGCCGAACACCGGGGAGCTGTTTTTT.